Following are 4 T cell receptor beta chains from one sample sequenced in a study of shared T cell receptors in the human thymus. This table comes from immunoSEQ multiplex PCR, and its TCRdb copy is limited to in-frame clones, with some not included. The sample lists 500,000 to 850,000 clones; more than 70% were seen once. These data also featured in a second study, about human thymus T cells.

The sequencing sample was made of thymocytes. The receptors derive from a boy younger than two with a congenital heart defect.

The CDR3 reads CASSLLIAFSHEQYF. DNA of the CDR3: TGTGCCAGCAGCTTGCTGATAGCGTTTAGCCACGAGCAGTACTTC. The genes are TRBV5-5 and TRBJ2-7; D may be TRBD2 (5 bases). This CDR3 contains 15 residues. Germline assignment: CDR1 SGHKS and CDR2 YYEKEE (reference sequence). The ends were cut back, 1 base at V and 5 bases at J, with 16 bases in the middle.

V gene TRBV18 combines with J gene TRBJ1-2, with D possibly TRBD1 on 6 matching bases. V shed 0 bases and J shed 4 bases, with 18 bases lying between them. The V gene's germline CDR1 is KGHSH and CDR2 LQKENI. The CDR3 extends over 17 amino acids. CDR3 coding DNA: TGTGCCAGCTCACCACCTAACAGGGTCCGGAATTTCTATGGCTACACCTTC. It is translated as CASSPPNRVRNFYGYTF.

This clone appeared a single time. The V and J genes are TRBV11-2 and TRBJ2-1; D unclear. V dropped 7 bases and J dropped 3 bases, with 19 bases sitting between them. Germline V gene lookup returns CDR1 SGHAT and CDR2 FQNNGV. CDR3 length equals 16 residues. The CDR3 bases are TGTGCCAGCAATTTACCCGGTACCCTGGTCTACAATGAGCAGTTCTTC. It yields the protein CASNLPGTLVYNEQFF.

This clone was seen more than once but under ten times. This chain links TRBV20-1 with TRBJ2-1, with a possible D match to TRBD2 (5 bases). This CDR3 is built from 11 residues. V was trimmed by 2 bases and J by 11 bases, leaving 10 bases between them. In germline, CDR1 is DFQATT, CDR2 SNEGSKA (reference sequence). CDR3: CSARLALKQFF. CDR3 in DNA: TGCAGTGCTAGACTAGCCCTAAAGCAGTTCTTC.